This T cell receptor beta chain was identified in a study of blood T cell repertoires in COVID-19. V shed 0 bases, J shed 5 bases, and the junction held 5 bases outside the gene matches. CDR3 length equals 15 residues. Germline V gene data show CDR1 as SGHRS and CDR2 as YFSETQ. TCRdb's table, derived via immunoSEQ multiplex PCR, lists solely in-frame clones and lacks some. The sample lists about 270,000 clones; about 87% were seen once. Sequenced sample: PBMCs or T cells enriched from blood (not recorded which). This chain links TRBV5-1 with TRBJ2-3, with 8 bases lining up with TRBD2. The origin of this receptor is a woman younger than 45 with acute COVID-19. CDR3 region: CASSLEAGVGDTQYF. The CDR3, as DNA: TGCGCCAGCAGCTTGGAAGCGGGAGTGGGAGATACGCAGTATTTT.